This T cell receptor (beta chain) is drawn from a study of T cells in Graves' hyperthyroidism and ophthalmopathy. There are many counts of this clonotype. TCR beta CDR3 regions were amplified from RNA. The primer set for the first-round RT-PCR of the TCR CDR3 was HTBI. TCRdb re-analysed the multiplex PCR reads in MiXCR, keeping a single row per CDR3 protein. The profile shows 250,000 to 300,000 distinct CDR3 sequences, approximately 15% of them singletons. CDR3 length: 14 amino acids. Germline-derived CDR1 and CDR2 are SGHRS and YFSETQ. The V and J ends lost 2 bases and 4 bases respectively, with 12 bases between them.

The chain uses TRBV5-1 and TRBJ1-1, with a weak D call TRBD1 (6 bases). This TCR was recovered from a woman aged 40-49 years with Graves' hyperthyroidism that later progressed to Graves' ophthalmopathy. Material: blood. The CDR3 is CASSFGGAITEAFF. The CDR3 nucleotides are TGCGCCAGCAGCTTCGGGGGGGCCATCACTGAAGCTTTCTTT.